This section outlines one TCR beta chain sequence together with its context. Its antigen is still unknown. The source of the sample is a study of CD8 T cells in ankylosing spondylitis. General study results and limits: Relatively scarce in peripheral blood, disease-linked clones were CD8+. In synovial fluid and blood from reactive arthritis, some motif variants were previously reported. Matched synovial fluid from ankylosing spondylitis patients was reported to be enriched for disease-linked clones. What seemed typical of ankylosing spondylitis blood was a TCR beta motif built from 8 or 9 highly homologous variants.

The CDR3 totals 13 residues. CDR1 and CDR2 (germline): LGHDT, YNNKEL (reference sequence). The V and J ends lost 6 bases and 8 bases, in that order; junction bases with no gene match: 10. Each TCR beta library was made by quantitative 5'-RACE that incorporated molecular barcodes. TCRdb reanalysed the 5' RACE reads using MiXCR and keeps one entry per CDR3 protein. The profile shows around 890,000 distinct CDR3 sequences, roughly 12% of them singletons. Sequencing was carried out using blood, either unsorted or a sorted T cell fraction (not recorded which). This sequence joins TRBV3-1 and TRBJ2-7; 7 bases are a match to TRBD1. This clonotype was obtained from a male donor with ankylosing spondylitis. CDR3 protein: CASRPTGSEKQYF. As DNA, the CDR3 is TGTGCCAGCAGACCGACAGGGTCAGAGAAGCAGTACTTC.